These T cell receptor beta chains were read from a single sample in a study of radiation and T cells in renal cell carcinoma. Here immunoSEQ multiplex PCR was the method, and the copy in TCRdb shows in-frame clones only, minus some. The repertoire consists of 150,000 to 200,000 clones, with about 88% occurring once and the leading ten covering 11%. The sample in question was blood, obtained from a patient whose treatment included radiotherapy and nephrectomy. These receptors were obtained from a woman aged 50 to 65 with renal cell carcinoma. CDR3s include the opening cysteine and the closing phenylalanine or tryptophan. The D gene is left open where the match is weak. Clone size, where shown, is once, few, many, or a class for clones that have expanded.

v_call: TRBV30; d_call: -; clone_size: -; j_call: TRBJ1-1; cdr3_aa: CAWSVTQGYTEAFF; cdr3_nt: TGTGCCTGGAGTGTTACCCAGGGATACACTGAAGCTTTCTTT
v_call: TRBV2; d_call: TRBD1; clone_size: -; j_call: TRBJ1-1; cdr3_aa: CASRDPGQGIWTEAFF; cdr3_nt: TGTGCCAGCAGGGATCCGGGACAGGGGATTTGGACTGAAGCTTTCTTT
v_call: TRBV25-1; d_call: -; clone_size: -; j_call: TRBJ2-5; cdr3_aa: CASSATVGVEETQYF; cdr3_nt: TGTGCCAGCAGTGCCACGGTAGGGGTAGAAGAGACCCAGTACTTC
v_call: TRBV18; d_call: -; clone_size: -; j_call: TRBJ1-5; cdr3_aa: CASSPGQSNQPQHF; cdr3_nt: TGTGCCAGCTCCCCCGGACAGTCCAATCAGCCCCAGCATTTT
v_call: TRBV30; d_call: TRBD2; clone_size: -; j_call: TRBJ2-1; cdr3_aa: CARSLSSGGALFLNEQFF; cdr3_nt: TGTGCCCGAAGTCTCTCTAGCGGGGGGGCCTTGTTTCTCAATGAGCAGTTCTTC
v_call: TRBV20-1; d_call: -; clone_size: -; j_call: TRBJ1-2; cdr3_aa: CSASRADGYTF; cdr3_nt: TGCAGTGCTAGCCGGGCCGATGGCTACACCTTC
v_call: TRBV6-1; d_call: -; clone_size: -; j_call: TRBJ1-1; cdr3_aa: CASSVGRLFRMNTEAFF; cdr3_nt: TGTGCCAGCAGTGTGGGACGCCTCTTTCGTATGAACACTGAAGCTTTCTTT
v_call: TRBV10-3; d_call: -; clone_size: -; j_call: TRBJ2-3; cdr3_aa: CAISDKVGTRGTDTQYF; cdr3_nt: TGTGCCATCAGTGATAAAGTAGGAACTCGGGGCACAGATACGCAGTATTTT
v_call: TRBV19; d_call: -; clone_size: -; j_call: TRBJ1-2; cdr3_aa: CASSIGAGYGYTF; cdr3_nt: TGTGCCAGTAGTATAGGCGCCGGCTATGGCTACACCTTC
v_call: TRBV5-6; d_call: TRBD1; clone_size: -; j_call: TRBJ2-3; cdr3_aa: CASSLAGGDGTDTQYF; cdr3_nt: TGTGCCAGCAGCTTGGCAGGGGGCGATGGCACAGATACGCAGTATTTT
v_call: TRBV2; d_call: TRBD1; clone_size: -; j_call: TRBJ1-2; cdr3_aa: CASSLVRDSDFYGYTF; cdr3_nt: TGTGCCAGCAGTCTAGTCCGGGACAGTGACTTCTATGGCTACACCTTC
v_call: TRBV6-1; d_call: -; clone_size: few; j_call: TRBJ1-3; cdr3_aa: CASTLLAFSGNTIYF; cdr3_nt: TGTGCCAGCACCCTTTTAGCCTTCTCTGGAAACACCATATATTTT
v_call: TRBV4-1; d_call: -; clone_size: few; j_call: TRBJ1-1; cdr3_aa: CASSQARQNTEAFF; cdr3_nt: TGCGCCAGCAGCCAAGCTCGACAGAACACTGAAGCTTTCTTT
v_call: TRBV28; d_call: TRBD2; clone_size: -; j_call: TRBJ2-2; cdr3_aa: CASRGGPGELFF; cdr3_nt: TGTGCCAGCCGGGGGGGGCCCGGGGAGCTGTTTTTT
v_call: TRBV9; d_call: TRBD1; clone_size: once; j_call: TRBJ2-1; cdr3_aa: CASSVGTGDNEQFF; cdr3_nt: TGTGCCAGCAGCGTCGGGACAGGGGACAATGAGCAGTTCTTC
v_call: TRBV19; d_call: -; clone_size: -; j_call: TRBJ1-1; cdr3_aa: CASSTPGSGTEAFF; cdr3_nt: TGTGCCAGTAGTACTCCAGGGAGCGGCACTGAAGCTTTCTTT
v_call: TRBV10-3; d_call: TRBD2; clone_size: once; j_call: TRBJ2-7; cdr3_aa: CAISDGGTASSSYEQYF; cdr3_nt: TGTGCCATCAGTGACGGGGGGACCGCCAGTAGCTCCTACGAGCAGTACTTC
v_call: TRBV12-5; d_call: -; clone_size: -; j_call: TRBJ1-2; cdr3_aa: CASGPGALYGYTF; cdr3_nt: TGTGCTAGTGGTCCCGGAGCTCTCTATGGCTACACCTTC
v_call: TRBV6-5; d_call: -; clone_size: -; j_call: TRBJ1-2; cdr3_aa: CASSYSSGGDGYTF; cdr3_nt: TGTGCCAGCAGTTACTCGTCCGGGGGTGATGGCTACACCTTC
v_call: TRBV7-6; d_call: -; clone_size: few; j_call: TRBJ2-6; cdr3_aa: CASSPDPGPPSGANVLTF; cdr3_nt: TGTGCCAGCAGCCCTGACCCGGGGCCGCCCTCTGGGGCCAACGTCCTGACTTTC
v_call: TRBV5-1; d_call: -; clone_size: -; j_call: TRBJ1-1; cdr3_aa: CASSLAGVPEAFF; cdr3_nt: TGCGCCAGCAGCTTGGCAGGGGTCCCTGAAGCTTTCTTT
v_call: TRBV7-8; d_call: -; clone_size: -; j_call: TRBJ2-3; cdr3_aa: CASTETLSRTDTQYF; cdr3_nt: TGTGCCAGCACCGAAACTCTCTCCCGCACAGATACGCAGTATTTT
v_call: TRBV19; d_call: TRBD1; clone_size: -; j_call: TRBJ2-7; cdr3_aa: CASSIGQGDYEQYF; cdr3_nt: TGTGCCAGTAGTATTGGACAGGGAGACTACGAGCAGTACTTC
v_call: TRBV7-9; d_call: TRBD2; clone_size: -; j_call: TRBJ2-4; cdr3_aa: CASSWIIAGGKNIQYF; cdr3_nt: TGTGCCAGCAGCTGGATTATAGCGGGGGGCAAAAACATTCAGTACTTC
v_call: TRBV29-1; d_call: -; clone_size: -; j_call: TRBJ2-7; cdr3_aa: CSVEGERGRAYEQYF; cdr3_nt: TGCAGCGTTGAAGGCGAACGGGGGCGCGCCTACGAGCAGTACTTC
v_call: TRBV5-6; d_call: TRBD1; clone_size: -; j_call: TRBJ2-1; cdr3_aa: CASSLLQGVYNEQFF; cdr3_nt: TGTGCCAGCAGCTTGTTACAGGGGGTCTACAATGAGCAGTTCTTC
v_call: TRBV6-1; d_call: -; clone_size: -; j_call: TRBJ1-2; cdr3_aa: CASSEPLGTGGNYGYTF; cdr3_nt: TGTGCCAGCAGTGAGCCCCTCGGGACCGGGGGAAACTATGGCTACACCTTC
v_call: TRBV14; d_call: -; clone_size: few; j_call: TRBJ2-3; cdr3_aa: CASSQDRGGFTDTQYF; cdr3_nt: TGTGCCAGCAGCCAAGATAGAGGGGGGTTCACAGATACGCAGTATTTT
v_call: TRBV9; d_call: -; clone_size: -; j_call: TRBJ2-2; cdr3_aa: CASSPSAGELFF; cdr3_nt: TGTGCCAGCAGCCCCAGCGCCGGGGAGCTGTTTTTT
v_call: TRBV29-1; d_call: -; clone_size: -; j_call: TRBJ2-7; cdr3_aa: CSVGDSLYPYEQYF; cdr3_nt: TGCAGCGTCGGCGACAGTCTCTACCCCTACGAGCAGTACTTC
v_call: TRBV19; d_call: -; clone_size: -; j_call: TRBJ1-2; cdr3_aa: CASSITLQGIIDYGYTF; cdr3_nt: TGTGCCAGTAGCATTACCCTACAGGGAATTATCGACTATGGCTACACCTTC
v_call: TRBV5-1; d_call: TRBD1; clone_size: once; j_call: TRBJ1-3; cdr3_aa: CASRITGGTGNTIYF; cdr3_nt: TGCGCCAGCAGAATCACAGGGGGAACTGGAAACACCATATATTTT
v_call: TRBV5-1; d_call: TRBD1; clone_size: -; j_call: TRBJ1-5; cdr3_aa: CASSIGQGDQPQHF; cdr3_nt: TGCGCCAGCAGCATAGGACAGGGGGATCAGCCCCAGCATTTT
v_call: TRBV5-1; d_call: -; clone_size: -; j_call: TRBJ1-1; cdr3_aa: CASSTGPTSTEAFF; cdr3_nt: TGCGCCAGCAGCACGGGACCGACTTCCACTGAAGCTTTCTTT
v_call: TRBV15; d_call: TRBD2; clone_size: -; j_call: TRBJ2-1; cdr3_aa: CATSRDMAGGHNEQFF; cdr3_nt: TGTGCCACCAGCAGAGATATGGCGGGGGGGCATAATGAGCAGTTCTTC